This T cell receptor (beta chain) was obtained from a study of blood T cell repertoires in COVID-19. In the study overall: Samples of COVID-19 (acute and convalescent) were obtained from the United States, Italy and Spain. Nucleic acid was either cDNA or gDNA, and it came from T cells, B-cell-depleted T cells, or PBMCs.

Germline V CDR1 and CDR2: ENHRY, SYGVKD. V was cut by 6 bases and J by 0 bases, with 9 bases left in between. This CDR3 has 14 residues. In the original processing: Nucleated cell number was recorded as an estimate derived from reference gene primer amplification. The method was immunoSEQ multiplex PCR; TCRdb's version includes in-frame clones alone and lacks a portion of them. For V, J and clone size, that table is used; D and trimming come from the DNA. Of around 250,000 clones in the sample, around four fifths were seen once. V and J are TRBV10-3 and TRBJ2-4; tentative D call: TRBD2 (5 bases). Source material: peripheral blood. The clonotype comes from a man in his 60s who had recovered from COVID-19. The CDR3 sequence: CAIRDGLAKNIQYF. The CDR3, as DNA: TGTGCCATCAGGGACGGACTAGCCAAAAACATTCAGTACTTC.